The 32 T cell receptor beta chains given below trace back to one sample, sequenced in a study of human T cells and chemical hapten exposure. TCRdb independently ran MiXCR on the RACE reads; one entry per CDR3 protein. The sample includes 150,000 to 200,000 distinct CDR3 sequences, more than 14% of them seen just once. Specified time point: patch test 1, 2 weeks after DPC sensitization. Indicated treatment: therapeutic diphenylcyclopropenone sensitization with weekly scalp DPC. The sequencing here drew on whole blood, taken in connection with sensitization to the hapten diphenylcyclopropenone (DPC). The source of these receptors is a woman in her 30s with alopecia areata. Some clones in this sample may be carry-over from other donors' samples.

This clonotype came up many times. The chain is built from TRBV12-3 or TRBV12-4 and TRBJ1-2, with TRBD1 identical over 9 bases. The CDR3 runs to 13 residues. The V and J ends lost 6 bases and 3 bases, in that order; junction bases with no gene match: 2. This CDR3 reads CASRRTGDYGYTF. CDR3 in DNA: TGTGCCAGCAGGCGGACAGGGGACTATGGCTACACCTTC.

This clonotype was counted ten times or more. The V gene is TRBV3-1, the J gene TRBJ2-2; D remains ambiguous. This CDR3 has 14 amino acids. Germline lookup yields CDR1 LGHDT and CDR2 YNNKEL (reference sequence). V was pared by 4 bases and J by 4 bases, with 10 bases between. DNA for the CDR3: TGTGCCAGCAGCCCGGGCCTGGGCACCGGGGAGCTGTTTTTT. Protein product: CASSPGLGTGELFF.

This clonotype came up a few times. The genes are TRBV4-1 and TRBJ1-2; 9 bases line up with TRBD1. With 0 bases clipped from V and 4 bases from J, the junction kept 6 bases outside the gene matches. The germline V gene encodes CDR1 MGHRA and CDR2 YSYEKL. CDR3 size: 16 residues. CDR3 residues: CASSQDGQGRVYGYTF. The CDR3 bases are TGCGCCAGCAGCCAAGATGGACAGGGGAGAGTCTATGGCTACACCTTC.

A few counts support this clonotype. Here the CDR3 reads CATSRDLSSQGYEQFF. The CDR3 nucleotides are TGTGCCACCAGCAGAGATTTAAGTTCGCAGGGCTATGAGCAGTTCTTC. The J gene is TRBJ2-1, the V gene TRBV15; D may be TRBD1 (5 bases). Trimming shortened V by 0 bases and J by 8 bases, and 17 bases separated the two germline ends. The CDR3 length is 16 residues. Germline V CDR1 and CDR2: LNHNV, YYDKDF (reference sequence).

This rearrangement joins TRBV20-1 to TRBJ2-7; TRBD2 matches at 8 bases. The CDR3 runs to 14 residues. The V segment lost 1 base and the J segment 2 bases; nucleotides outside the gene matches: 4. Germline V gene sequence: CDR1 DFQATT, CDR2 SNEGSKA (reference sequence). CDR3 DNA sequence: TGCAGTGCTAGAGTAGCGGGGTTAACCTACGAGCAGTACTTC. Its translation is CSARVAGLTYEQYF.

Here the CDR3 reads CASNRRTSGKYEQFF. The CDR3 nucleotides read TGTGCCAGCAATCGTCGGACTAGCGGGAAATATGAGCAGTTCTTC. The chain combines TRBV6-2 or TRBV6-3 with TRBJ2-1; 12 nucleotides align to TRBD2. The CDR3 extends over 15 amino acids. After removal of 7 bases from V and 8 bases from J, the junction contained 9 bases not matched to a gene. CDR1 MNHEY and CDR2 SVGEGT come from the germline V gene.

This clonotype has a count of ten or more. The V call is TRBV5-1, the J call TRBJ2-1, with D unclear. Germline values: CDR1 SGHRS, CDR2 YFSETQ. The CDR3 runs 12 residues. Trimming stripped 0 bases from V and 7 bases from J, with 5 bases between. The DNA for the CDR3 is TGCGCCAGCAGCTTGGTACCTAATGAGCAGTTCTTC. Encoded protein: CASSLVPNEQFF. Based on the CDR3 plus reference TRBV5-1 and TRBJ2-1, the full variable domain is KAGVTQTPRYLIKTRGQQVTLSCSPISGHRSVSWYQQTPGQGLQFLFEYFSETQRNKGNFPGRFSGRQFSNSRSEMNVSTLELGDSALYLCASSLVPNEQFFGPGTRLTVL.

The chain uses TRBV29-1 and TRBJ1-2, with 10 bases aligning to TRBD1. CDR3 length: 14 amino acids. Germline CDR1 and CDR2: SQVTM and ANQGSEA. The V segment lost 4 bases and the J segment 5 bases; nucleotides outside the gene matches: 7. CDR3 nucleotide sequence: TGCAGCGTTGCGCGACAGGGGGCCGAATATGGCTACACCTTC. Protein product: CSVARQGAEYGYTF.

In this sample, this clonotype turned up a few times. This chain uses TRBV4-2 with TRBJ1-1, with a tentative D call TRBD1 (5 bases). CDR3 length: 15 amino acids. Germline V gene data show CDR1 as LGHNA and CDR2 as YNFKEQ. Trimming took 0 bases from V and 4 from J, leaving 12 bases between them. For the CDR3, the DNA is TGTGCCAGCAGCCAAGATGGGCAGGGAGGCACTGAAGCTTTCTTT. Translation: CASSQDGQGGTEAFF.

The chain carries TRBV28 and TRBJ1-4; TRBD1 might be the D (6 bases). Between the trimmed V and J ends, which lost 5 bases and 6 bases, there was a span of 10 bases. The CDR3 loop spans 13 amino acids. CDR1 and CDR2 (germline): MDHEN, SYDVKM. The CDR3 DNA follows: TGTGCCAGCAGTACAGGGTGGGATGAAAAACTGTTTTTT. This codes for CASSTGWDEKLFF.

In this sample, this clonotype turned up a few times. CDR3 coding DNA: TGTGCCAGCAGCAAACTAGCGGGAGTATATCCCGGGGAGCTGTTTTTT. Translation gives CASSKLAGVYPGELFF. The chain joins TRBV21-1 to TRBJ2-2; the DNA was not compared with TRBD2, the D call given in the table. TRBV21-1 is a pseudogene. CDR3 length: 16 residues.

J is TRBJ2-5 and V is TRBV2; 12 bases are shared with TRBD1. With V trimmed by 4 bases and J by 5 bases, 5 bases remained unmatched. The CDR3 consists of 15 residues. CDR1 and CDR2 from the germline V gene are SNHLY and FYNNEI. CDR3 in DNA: TGTGCCAGCAGTGGGGACAGGGGGCCCGAGGAGACCCAGTACTTC. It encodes CASSGDRGPEETQYF.

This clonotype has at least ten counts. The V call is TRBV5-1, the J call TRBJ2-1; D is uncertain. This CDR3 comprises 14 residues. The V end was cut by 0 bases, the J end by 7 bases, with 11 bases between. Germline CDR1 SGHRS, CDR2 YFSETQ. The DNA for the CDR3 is TGCGCCAGCAGCTTGGGACATTCTGAAAATGAGCAGTTCTTC. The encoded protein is CASSLGHSENEQFF.

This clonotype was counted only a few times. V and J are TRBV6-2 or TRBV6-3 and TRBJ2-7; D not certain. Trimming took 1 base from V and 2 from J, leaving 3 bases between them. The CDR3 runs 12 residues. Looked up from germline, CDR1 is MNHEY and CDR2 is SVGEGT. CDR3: CASSYLAYEQYF. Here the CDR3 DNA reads TGTGCCAGCAGTTACTTAGCCTACGAGCAGTACTTC.

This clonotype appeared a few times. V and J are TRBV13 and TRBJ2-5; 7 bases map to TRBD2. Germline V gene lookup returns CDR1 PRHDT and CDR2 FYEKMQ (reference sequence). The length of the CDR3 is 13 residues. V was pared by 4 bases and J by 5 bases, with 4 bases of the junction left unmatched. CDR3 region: CASSSAGVETQYF. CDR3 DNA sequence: TGTGCCAGCAGCTCGGCGGGAGTTGAGACCCAGTACTTC.

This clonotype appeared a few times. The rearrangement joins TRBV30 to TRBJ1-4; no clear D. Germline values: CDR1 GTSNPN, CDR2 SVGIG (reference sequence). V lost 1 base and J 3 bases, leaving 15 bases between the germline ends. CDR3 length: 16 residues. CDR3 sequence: CAWSGTPRPSNEKLFF. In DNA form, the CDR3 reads TGTGCCTGGAGTGGCACCCCGAGGCCCTCTAATGAAAAACTGTTTTTT.

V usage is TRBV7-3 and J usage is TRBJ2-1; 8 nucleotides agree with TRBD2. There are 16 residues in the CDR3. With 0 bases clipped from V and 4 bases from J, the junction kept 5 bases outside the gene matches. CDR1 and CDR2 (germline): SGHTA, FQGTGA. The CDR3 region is CASSLTSGVPYNEQFF. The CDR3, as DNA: TGTGCCAGCAGCTTAACTAGCGGGGTACCTTACAATGAGCAGTTCTTC.

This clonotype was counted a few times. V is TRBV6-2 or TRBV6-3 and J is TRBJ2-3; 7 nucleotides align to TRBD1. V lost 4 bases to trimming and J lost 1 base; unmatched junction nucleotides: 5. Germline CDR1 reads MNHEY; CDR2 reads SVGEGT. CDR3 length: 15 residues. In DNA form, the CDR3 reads TGTGCCAGCAGTTCAGAGGGGGCTCGCACAGATACGCAGTATTTT. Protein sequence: CASSSEGARTDTQYF.

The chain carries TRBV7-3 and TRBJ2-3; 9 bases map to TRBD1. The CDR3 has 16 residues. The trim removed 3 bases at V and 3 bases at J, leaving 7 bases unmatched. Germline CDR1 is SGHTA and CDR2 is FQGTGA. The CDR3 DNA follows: TGTGCCAGCAGCTTGGAGGGACAGGGTTGGACAGATACGCAGTATTTT. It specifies CASSLEGQGWTDTQYF. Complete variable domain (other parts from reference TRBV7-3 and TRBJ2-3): GAGVSQTPSNKVTEKGKYVELRCDPISGHTALYWYRQSLGQGPEFLIYFQGTGAADDSGLPNDRFFAVRPEGSVSTLKIQRTERGDSAVYLCASSLEGQGWTDTQYFGPGTRLTVL.

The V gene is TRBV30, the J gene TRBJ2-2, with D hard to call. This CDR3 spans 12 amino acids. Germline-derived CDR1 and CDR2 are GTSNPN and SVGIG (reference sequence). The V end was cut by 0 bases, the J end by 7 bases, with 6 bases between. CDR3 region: CAWSVKGGELFF. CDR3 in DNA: TGTGCCTGGAGTGTTAAGGGCGGGGAGCTGTTTTTT.

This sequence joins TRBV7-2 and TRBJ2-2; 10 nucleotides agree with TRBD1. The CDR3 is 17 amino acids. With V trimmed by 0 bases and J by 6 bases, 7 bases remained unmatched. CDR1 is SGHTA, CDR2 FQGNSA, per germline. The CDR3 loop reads CASSLASRGQGSGELFF. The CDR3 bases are TGTGCCAGCAGCTTAGCGAGTCGGGGACAGGGGTCCGGGGAGCTGTTTTTT.

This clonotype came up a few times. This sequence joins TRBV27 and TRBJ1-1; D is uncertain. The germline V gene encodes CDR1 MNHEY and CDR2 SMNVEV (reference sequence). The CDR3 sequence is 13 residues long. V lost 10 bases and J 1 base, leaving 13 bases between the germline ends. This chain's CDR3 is CATQLQPNTEAFF. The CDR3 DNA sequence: TGTGCCACCCAGCTGCAGCCGAACACTGAAGCTTTCTTT.

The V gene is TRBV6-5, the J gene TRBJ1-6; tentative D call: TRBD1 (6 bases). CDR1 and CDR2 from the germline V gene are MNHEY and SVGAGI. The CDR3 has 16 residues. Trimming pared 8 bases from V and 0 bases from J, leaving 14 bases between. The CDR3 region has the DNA TGTGCCAGCGCGGGGGGGCCTAGCTCCTATAATTCACCCCTCCACTTT. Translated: CASAGGPSSYNSPLHF.

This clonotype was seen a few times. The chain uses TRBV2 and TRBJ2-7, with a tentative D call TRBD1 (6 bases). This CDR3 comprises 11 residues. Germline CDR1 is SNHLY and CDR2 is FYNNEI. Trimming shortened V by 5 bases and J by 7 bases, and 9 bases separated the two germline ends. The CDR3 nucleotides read TGTGCCAGCAGTCCCACAGGGGAGCAGTACTTC. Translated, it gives CASSPTGEQYF.

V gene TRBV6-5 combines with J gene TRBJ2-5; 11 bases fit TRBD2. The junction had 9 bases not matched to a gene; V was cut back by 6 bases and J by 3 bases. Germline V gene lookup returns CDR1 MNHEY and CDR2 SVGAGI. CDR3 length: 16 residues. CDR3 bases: TGTGCCAGCAGCCGCGGAGGGACTAGCGGCAAAGAGACCCAGTACTTC. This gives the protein CASSRGGTSGKETQYF.

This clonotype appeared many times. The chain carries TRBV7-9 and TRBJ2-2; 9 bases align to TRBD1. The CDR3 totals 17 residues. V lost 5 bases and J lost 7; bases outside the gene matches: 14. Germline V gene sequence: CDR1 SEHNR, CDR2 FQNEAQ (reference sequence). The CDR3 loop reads CASSRPGQGYEVGELFF. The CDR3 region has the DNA TGTGCCAGCAGCCGCCCGGGACAGGGATATGAGGTCGGGGAGCTGTTTTTT.

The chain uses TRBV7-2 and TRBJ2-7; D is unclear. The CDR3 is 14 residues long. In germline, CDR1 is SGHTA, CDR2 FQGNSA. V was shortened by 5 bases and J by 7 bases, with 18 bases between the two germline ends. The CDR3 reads CASSRSFRVFEQYF. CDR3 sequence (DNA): TGTGCCAGCAGCCGAAGTTTCCGGGTTTTTGAGCAGTACTTC. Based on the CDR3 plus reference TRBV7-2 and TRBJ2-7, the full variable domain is GAGVSQSPSNKVTEKGKDVELRCDPISGHTALYWYRQSLGQGLEFLIYFQGNSAPDKSGLPSDRFSAERTGGSVSTLTIQRTQQEDSAVYLCASSRSFRVFEQYFGPGTRLTVT.

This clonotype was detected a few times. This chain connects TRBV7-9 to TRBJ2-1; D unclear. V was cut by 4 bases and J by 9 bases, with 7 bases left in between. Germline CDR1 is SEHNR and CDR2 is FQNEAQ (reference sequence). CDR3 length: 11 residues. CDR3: CASSSLTEQFF. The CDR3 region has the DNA TGTGCCAGCAGCTCCCTTACTGAGCAGTTCTTC.

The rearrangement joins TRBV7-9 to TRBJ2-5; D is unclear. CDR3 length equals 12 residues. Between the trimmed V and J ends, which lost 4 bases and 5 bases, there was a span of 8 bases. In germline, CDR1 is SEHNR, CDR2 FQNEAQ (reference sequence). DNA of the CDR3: TGTGCCAGCAGCTCCGTAGGGGAGACCCAGTACTTC. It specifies CASSSVGETQYF. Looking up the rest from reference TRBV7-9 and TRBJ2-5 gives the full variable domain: DTGVSQNPRHKITKRGQNVTFRCDPISEHNRLYWYRQTLGQGPEFLTYFQNEAQLEKSRLLSDRFSAERPKGSFSTLEIQRTEQGDSAMYLCASSSVGETQYFGPGTRLLVL.

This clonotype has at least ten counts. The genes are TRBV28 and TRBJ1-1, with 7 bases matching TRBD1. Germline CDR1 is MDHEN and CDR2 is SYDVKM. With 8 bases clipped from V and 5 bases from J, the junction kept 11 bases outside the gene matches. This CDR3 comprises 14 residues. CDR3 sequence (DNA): TGTGCCAGCCTACCAGGGGGGGATCGGACTGAAGCTTTCTTT. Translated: CASLPGGDRTEAFF.

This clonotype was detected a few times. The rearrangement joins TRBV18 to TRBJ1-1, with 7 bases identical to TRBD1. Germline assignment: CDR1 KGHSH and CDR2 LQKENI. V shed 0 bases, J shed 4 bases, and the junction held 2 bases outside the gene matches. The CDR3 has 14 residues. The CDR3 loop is CASSPPTGTTEAFF. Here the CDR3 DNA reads TGTGCCAGCTCACCACCGACAGGGACCACTGAAGCTTTCTTT.

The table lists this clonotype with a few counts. CDR3 coding DNA: TGTGCCAGCTGCCCGGGGGGCAGAACTGAAGCTTTCTTT. It specifies CASCPGGRTEAFF. The V gene is TRBV12-3 or TRBV12-4, the J gene TRBJ1-1; tentative D call: TRBD1 (6 bases). V gave up 8 bases and J gave up 5 bases, with 15 bases separating them. The CDR3 is 13 amino acids.